These 3 T cell receptor beta chains share one sample of origin, sequenced in a study of T cells in Graves' hyperthyroidism and ophthalmopathy. Regions amplified from RNA transcripts were the TCR beta CDR3 regions. A set of HTBI primers served as the primers for a first-round RT-PCR of the TCR CDR3. MiXCR, run by TCRdb on the multiplex PCR reads, gives a single entry per CDR3 protein. The table has 400,000 to 600,000 distinct CDR3 sequences, less than 25% seen once. The sample comprised blood. Every receptor here comes from a man between 18 and 35 years old with Graves' hyperthyroidism.

The rearrangement uses TRBV7-8 and TRBJ2-5, with D maybe TRBD1 (5 bases). V lost 4 bases, J lost 4 bases, and 22 bases lay in between. There are 17 residues in the CDR3. Per germline, CDR1 SGHVS and CDR2 FQNEAQ. The CDR3 spells CASSSRRTLREGETQYF. CDR3 coding DNA: TGTGCCAGCAGCTCTAGAAGAACCCTCAGGGAAGGAGAGACCCAGTACTTC.

This clonotype turned up a few times. The rearrangement links TRBV7-9 to TRBJ1-5, with D unresolved. Trimming removed 1 base from V and 9 bases from J, with 10 bases in between. CDR1 and CDR2 from the germline V gene are SEHNR and FQNEAQ (reference sequence). The CDR3 is 13 amino acids. For the CDR3, the DNA is TGTGCCAGCAGCTTAGGGCCAGAGCGGCCCCAGCATTTT. Translating gives CASSLGPERPQHF. Combining the CDR3 with reference TRBV7-9 and TRBJ1-5 gives the whole variable domain DTGVSQNPRHKITKRGQNVTFRCDPISEHNRLYWYRQTLGQGPEFLTYFQNEAQLEKSRLLSDRFSAERPKGSFSTLEIQRTEQGDSAMYLCASSLGPERPQHFGDGTRLSIL.

This clonotype was found a few times. This chain joins TRBV6-2 or TRBV6-3 and TRBJ1-1; D is possibly TRBD1 (6 bases). Looked up from germline, CDR1 is MNHEY and CDR2 is SVGEGT. V was trimmed by 7 bases and J by 6 bases, leaving 24 bases between them. The CDR3 runs to 16 residues. CDR3 sequence reads: CASIPAGERGLAEAFF. The CDR3, as DNA: TGTGCCAGCATTCCCGCAGGGGAGAGGGGGTTGGCTGAAGCTTTCTTT.